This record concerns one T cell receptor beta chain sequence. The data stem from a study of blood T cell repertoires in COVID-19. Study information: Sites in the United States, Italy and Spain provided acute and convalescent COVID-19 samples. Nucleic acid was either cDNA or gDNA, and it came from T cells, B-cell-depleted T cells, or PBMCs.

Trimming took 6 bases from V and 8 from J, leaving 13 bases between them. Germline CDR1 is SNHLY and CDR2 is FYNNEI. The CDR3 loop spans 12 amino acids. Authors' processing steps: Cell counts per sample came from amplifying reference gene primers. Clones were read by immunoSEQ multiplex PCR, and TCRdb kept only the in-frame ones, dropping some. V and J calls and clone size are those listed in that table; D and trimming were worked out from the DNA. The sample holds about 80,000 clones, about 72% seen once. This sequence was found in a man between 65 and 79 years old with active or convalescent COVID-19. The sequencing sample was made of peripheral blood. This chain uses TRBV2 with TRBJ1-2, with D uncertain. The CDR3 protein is CASSELDGGYTF. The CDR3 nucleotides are TGTGCCAGCAGCGAGCTTGACGGGGGCTACACCTTC.